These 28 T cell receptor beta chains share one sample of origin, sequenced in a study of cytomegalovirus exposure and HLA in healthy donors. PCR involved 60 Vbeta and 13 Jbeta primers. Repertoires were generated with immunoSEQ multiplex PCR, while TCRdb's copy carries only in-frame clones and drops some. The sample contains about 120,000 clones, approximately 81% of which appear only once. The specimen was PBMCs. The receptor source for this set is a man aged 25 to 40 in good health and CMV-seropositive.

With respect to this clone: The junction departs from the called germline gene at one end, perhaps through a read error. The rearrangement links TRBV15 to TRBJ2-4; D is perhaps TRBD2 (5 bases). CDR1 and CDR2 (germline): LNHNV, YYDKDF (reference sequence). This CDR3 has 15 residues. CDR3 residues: CATSRDQAAKNSQYF. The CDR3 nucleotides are TGTGCCACCAGCAGAGATCAAGCGGCCAAAAACAGTCAGTACTTC.

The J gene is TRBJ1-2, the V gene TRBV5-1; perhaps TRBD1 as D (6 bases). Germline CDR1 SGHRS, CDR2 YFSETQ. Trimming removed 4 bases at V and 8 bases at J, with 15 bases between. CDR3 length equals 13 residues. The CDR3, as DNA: TGCGCCAGCAGCACAGGACCAGGGGAGGGCTACACCTTC. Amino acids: CASSTGPGEGYTF. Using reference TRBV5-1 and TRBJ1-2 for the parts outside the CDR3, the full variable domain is KAGVTQTPRYLIKTRGQQVTLSCSPISGHRSVSWYQQTPGQGLQFLFEYFSETQRNKGNFPGRFSGRQFSNSRSEMNVSTLELGDSALYLCASSTGPGEGYTFGSGTRLTVV.

CDR3 sequence (DNA): TGTGCCAGCAGCCCATGGACAGGGGGCTATAATTCACCCCTCCACTTT. This sequence encodes CASSPWTGGYNSPLHF. J is TRBJ1-6 and V is TRBV9; TRBD1 agrees at 10 bases. The V segment lost 4 bases and the J segment 3 bases; nucleotides outside the gene matches: 4. The V gene's germline CDR1 is SGDLS and CDR2 YYNGEE. The CDR3 spans 16 residues.

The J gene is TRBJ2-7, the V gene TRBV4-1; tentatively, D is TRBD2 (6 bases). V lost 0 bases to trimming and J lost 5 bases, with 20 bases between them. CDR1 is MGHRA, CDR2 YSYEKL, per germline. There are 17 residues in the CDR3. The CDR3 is CASSQDLGGAKYHEQYF. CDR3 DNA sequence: TGCGCCAGCAGCCAAGATCTGGGGGGAGCCAAGTACCACGAGCAGTACTTC.

The CDR3 spells CASSLAGGAVTDTQYF. CDR3 nucleotide sequence: TGCGCCAGCAGCTTGGCCGGGGGGGCCGTCACAGATACGCAGTATTTT. This chain connects TRBV5-1 to TRBJ2-3, with 8 bases identical to TRBD2. From germline, CDR1 is SGHRS and CDR2 YFSETQ. J lost 2 bases, V lost 0 bases, and 5 bases had no gene match. This CDR3 spans 16 amino acids.

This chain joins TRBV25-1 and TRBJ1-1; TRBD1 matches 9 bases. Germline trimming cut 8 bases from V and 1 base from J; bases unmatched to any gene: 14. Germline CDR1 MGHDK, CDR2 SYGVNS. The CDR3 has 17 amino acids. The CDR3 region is CASVGLGQGIWNTEAFF. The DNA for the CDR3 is TGTGCCAGCGTTGGTTTAGGACAGGGGATTTGGAACACTGAAGCTTTCTTT.

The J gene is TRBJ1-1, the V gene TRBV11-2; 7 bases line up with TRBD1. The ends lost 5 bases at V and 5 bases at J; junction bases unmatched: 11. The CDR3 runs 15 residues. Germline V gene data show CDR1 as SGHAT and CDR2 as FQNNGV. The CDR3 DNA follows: TGTGCCAGCAGCCGACAGGGATCACTGGGAACTGAAGCTTTCTTT. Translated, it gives CASSRQGSLGTEAFF.

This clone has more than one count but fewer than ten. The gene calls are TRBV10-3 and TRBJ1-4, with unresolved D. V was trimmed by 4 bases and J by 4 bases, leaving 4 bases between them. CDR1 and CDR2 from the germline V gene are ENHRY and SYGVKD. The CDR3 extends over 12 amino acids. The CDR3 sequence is CAISALNEKLFF. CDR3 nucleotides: TGTGCCATCAGTGCCCTTAATGAAAAACTGTTTTTT.

CDR3 loop: CASGGISADTQYF. CDR3 in DNA: TGTGCCAGCGGAGGTATTTCGGCAGATACGCAGTATTTT. The chain has TRBV2 and TRBJ2-3; the D gene is possibly TRBD2 (5 bases). V was trimmed by 8 bases and J by 4 bases, leaving 13 bases between them. The germline CDR1 and CDR2 sequences are SNHLY and FYNNEI. CDR3 length equals 13 residues.

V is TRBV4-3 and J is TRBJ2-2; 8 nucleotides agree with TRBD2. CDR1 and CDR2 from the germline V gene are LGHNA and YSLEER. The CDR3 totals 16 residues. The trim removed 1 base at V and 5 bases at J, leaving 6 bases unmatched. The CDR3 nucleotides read TGCGCCAGCAGCCAAGGGCGGGGGGTGTTGACCGGGGAGCTGTTTTTT. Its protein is CASSQGRGVLTGELFF.

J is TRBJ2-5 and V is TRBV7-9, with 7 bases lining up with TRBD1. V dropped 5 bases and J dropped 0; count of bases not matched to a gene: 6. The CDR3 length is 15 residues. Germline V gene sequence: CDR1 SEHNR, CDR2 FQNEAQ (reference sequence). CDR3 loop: CASSPLTGYQETQYF. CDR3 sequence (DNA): TGTGCCAGCAGCCCATTGACAGGGTACCAAGAGACCCAGTACTTC.

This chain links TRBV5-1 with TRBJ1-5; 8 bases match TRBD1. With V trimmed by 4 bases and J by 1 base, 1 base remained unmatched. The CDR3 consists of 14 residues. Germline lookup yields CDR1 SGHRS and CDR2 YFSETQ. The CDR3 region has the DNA TGCGCCAGCAGCAGGACAGGGAGCAATCAGCCCCAGCATTTT. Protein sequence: CASSRTGSNQPQHF.

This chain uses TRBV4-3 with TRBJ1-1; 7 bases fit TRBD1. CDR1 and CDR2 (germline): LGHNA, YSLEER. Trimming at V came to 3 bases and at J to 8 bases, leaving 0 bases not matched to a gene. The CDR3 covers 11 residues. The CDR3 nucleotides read TGCGCCAGCAGCCAGGACAGGGAAGCTTTCTTT. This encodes CASSQDREAFF.

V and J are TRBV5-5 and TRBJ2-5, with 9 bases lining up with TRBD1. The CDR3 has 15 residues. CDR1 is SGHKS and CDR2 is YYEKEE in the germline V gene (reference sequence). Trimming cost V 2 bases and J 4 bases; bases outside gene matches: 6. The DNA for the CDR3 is TGTGCCAGCAGCTTAGGGACAGGGTTTTCAGAGACCCAGTACTTC. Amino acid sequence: CASSLGTGFSETQYF.

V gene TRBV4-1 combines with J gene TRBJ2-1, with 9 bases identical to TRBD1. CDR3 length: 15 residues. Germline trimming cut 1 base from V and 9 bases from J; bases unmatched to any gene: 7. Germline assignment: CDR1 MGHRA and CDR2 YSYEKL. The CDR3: CASSQVGQGLAEQFF. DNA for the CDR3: TGCGCCAGCAGCCAAGTGGGACAGGGCTTGGCTGAGCAGTTCTTC.

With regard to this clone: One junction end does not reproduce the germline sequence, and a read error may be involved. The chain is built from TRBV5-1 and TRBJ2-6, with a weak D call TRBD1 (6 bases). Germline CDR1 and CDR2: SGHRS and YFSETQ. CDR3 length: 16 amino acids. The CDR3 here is CASSEGVPSGANGLTF. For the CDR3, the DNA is TGCGCCAGCAGCGAGGGGGTCCCCTCTGGGGCCAACGGCCTGACTTTC.

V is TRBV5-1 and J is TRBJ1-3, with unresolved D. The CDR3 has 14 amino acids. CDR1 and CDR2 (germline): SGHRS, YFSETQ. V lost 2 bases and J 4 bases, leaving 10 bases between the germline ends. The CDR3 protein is CASSLAGGGNTIYF. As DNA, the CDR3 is TGCGCCAGCAGCTTAGCCGGAGGGGGAAACACCATATATTTT.

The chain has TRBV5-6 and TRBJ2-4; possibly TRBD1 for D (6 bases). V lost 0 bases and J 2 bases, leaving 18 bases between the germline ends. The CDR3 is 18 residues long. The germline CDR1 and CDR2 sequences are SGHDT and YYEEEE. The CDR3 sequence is CASSLGPQGGLTKNIQYF. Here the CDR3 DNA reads TGTGCCAGCAGCTTGGGACCACAGGGTGGTCTGACCAAAAACATTCAGTACTTC.

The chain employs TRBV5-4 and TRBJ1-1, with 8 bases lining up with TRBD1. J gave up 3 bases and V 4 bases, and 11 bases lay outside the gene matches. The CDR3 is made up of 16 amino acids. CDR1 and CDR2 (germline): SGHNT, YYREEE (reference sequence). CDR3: CASSLPPGQAHTEAFF. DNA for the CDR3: TGTGCCAGCAGCCTGCCCCCGGGACAGGCCCACACTGAAGCTTTCTTT.

DNA of the CDR3: TGCAGCGTTCTTCCCCAGGGGCAGTATAAGCAGTACTTC. Amino acids: CSVLPQGQYKQYF. This chain links TRBV29-1 with TRBJ2-7; tentatively, D is TRBD1 (6 bases). CDR3 length equals 13 residues. Between the trimmed V and J ends, which lost 5 bases and 8 bases, there was a span of 19 bases. The V gene's germline CDR1 is SQVTM and CDR2 ANQGSEA.

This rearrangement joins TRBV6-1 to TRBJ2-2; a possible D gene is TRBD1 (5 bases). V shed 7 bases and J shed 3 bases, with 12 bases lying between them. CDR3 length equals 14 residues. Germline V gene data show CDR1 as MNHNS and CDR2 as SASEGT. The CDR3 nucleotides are TGTGCCAGCACCAGAGGACATTACACCGGGGAGCTGTTTTTT. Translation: CASTRGHYTGELFF.

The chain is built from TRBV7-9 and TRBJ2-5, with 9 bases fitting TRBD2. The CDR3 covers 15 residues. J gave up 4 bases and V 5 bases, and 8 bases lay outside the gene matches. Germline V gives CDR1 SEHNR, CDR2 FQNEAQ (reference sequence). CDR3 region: CASSPLRAGGETQYF. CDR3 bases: TGTGCCAGCAGCCCGCTGCGAGCGGGAGGAGAGACCCAGTACTTC.

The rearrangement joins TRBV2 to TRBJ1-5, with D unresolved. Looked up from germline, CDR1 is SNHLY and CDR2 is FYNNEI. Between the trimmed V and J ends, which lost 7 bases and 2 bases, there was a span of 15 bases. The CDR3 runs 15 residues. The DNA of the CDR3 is TGTGCCAGCATTCCCAGACTTTCGGGCAATCAGCCCCAGCATTTT. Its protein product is CASIPRLSGNQPQHF.

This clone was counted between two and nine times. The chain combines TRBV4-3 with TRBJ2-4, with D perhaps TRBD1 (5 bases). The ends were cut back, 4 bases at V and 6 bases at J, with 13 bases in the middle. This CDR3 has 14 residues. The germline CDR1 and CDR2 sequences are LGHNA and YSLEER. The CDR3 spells CASSLGPPSNIQYF. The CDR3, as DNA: TGCGCCAGCAGCCTGGGGCCGCCTTCAAACATTCAGTACTTC.

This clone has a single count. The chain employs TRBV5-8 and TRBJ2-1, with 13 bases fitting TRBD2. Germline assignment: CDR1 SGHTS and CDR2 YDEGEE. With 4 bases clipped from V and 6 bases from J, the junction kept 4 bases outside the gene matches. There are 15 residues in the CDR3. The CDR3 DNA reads TGTGCCAGCAGCCACGGACTAGCGGGAGCCAATGAGCAGTTCTTC. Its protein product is CASSHGLAGANEQFF.

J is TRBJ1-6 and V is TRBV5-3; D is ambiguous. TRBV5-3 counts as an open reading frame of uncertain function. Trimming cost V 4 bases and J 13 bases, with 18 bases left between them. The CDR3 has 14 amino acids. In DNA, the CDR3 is TGTGCCAGAAGCCTCCGGGAGTCGGTAATCCCCCTCCACTTT. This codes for CARSLRESVIPLHF.

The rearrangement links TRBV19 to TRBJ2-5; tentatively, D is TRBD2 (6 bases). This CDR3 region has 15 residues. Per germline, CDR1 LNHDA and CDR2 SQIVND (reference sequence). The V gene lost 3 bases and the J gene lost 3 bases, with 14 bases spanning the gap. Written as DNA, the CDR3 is TGTGCCAGTAGTATTCGTGGAAAGCGGGAAGAGACCCAGTACTTC. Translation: CASSIRGKREETQYF.

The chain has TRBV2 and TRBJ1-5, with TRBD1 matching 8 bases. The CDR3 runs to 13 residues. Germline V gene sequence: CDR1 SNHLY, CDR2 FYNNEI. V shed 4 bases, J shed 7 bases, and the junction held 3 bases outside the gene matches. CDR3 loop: CASSVQGGQPQHF. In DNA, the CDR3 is TGTGCCAGCAGTGTACAGGGGGGCCAGCCCCAGCATTTT. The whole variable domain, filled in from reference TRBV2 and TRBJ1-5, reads EPEVTQTPSHQVTQMGQEVILRCVPISNHLYFYWYRQILGQKVEFLVSFYNNEISEKSEIFDDQFSVERPDGSNFTLKIRSTKLEDSAMYFCASSVQGGQPQHFGDGTRLSIL.